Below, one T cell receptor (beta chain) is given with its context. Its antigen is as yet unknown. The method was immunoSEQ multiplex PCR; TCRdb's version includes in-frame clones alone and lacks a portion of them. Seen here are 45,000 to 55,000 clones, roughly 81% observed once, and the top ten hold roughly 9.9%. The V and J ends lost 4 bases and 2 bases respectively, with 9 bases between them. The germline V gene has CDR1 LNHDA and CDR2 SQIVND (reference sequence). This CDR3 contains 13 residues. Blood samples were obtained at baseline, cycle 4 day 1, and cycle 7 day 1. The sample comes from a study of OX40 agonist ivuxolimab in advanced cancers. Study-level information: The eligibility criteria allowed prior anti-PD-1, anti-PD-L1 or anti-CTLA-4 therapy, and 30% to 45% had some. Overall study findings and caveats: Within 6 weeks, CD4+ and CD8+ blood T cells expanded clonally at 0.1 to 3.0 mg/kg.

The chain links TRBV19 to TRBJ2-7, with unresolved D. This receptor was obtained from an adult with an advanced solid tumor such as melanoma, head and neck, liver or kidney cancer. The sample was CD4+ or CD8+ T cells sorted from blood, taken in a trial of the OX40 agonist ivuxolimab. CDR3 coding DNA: TGTGCCAGTAGTACCGAGCTTACCTACGAGCAGTACTTC. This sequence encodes CASSTELTYEQYF.